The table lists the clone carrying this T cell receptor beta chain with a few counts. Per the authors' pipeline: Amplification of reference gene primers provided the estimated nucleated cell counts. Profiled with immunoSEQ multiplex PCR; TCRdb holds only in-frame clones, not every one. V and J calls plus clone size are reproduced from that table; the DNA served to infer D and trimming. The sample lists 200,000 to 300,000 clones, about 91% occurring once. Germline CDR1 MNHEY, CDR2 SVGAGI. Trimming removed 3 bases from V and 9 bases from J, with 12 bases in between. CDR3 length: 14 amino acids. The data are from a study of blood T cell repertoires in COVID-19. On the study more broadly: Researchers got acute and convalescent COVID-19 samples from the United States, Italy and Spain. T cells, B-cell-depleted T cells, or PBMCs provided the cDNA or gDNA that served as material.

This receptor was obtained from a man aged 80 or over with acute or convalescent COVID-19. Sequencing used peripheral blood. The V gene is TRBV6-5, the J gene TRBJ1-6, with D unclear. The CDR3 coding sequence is TGTGCCAGCAGTTATATGACCGGAGTTTCACCCCTCCACTTT. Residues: CASSYMTGVSPLHF.